This TCR beta chain derives from a study of cytomegalovirus exposure and HLA in healthy donors. Study findings and constraints: Donor immune exposure was known only as CMV serostatus. According to a later analysis, most TCR beta chains associated with CMV appeared HLA-restricted. Most TCR sequences were seen very rarely across donors, but some public TCRs occurred in many.

The PCR used 60 Vbeta and 13 Jbeta primers. As handled by the study authors: Unique TCR beta chains totaled some 78 million in a later count, with around 11 million of them shared. Profiling relied on immunoSEQ multiplex PCR, and the TCRdb table lists in-frame clones only, not all of them. Clone size and the V and J calls come from that table; the DNA yielded D and trimming. The sample shows about 130,000 clones, about 80% of them seen only once. Turning to this clone: Its antigen is undetermined.

With 5 bases clipped from V and 3 bases from J, the junction kept 10 bases outside the gene matches. The germline gives CDR1 SGHVS, CDR2 FQNEAQ. The CDR3 has 16 residues. Sequenced input: PBMCs. J is TRBJ2-3 and V is TRBV7-8, with 8 bases that match TRBD1. This receptor was obtained from a man aged 30 to 39 in good health and CMV-seronegative. The CDR3 sequence: CASSLRTGSRTDTQYF. The CDR3 DNA follows: TGTGCCAGCAGCCTAAGGACAGGGAGTAGGACAGATACGCAGTATTTT.